This TCR beta chain is from a study of T cell repertoires in cytomegalovirus infection. About the research overall: CMV infection and matching HLA type were both indicated by public TCR beta signatures. Study outcomes and limitations: Pooled public TCR beta family frequency picked out CMV carriers with the relevant HLA. The ex vivo response was dominated by HLA-C-restricted CMV-specific TCR beta clonotypes.

With 3 bases removed from V and 2 bases from J, the gap between germline ends came to 6 bases. This CDR3 spans 13 amino acids. TCRdb processed the reads anew with MiXCR; each CDR3 protein has one entry. The sample has around 58,000 distinct CDR3 sequences, 20% seen once; the top ten hold around 70%. To note about this clonotype: Its antigen is not known.

V is TRBV12-3 or TRBV12-4 and J is TRBJ2-3; D unresolved. The sample consisted of CD8+ T cells from cultured PBMCs, taken from culture after CMV antigen stimulation. The sequence was obtained from a human donor in good health (CMV status not recorded). Some clones in this sample may be carry-over from other donors' samples. CDR3 bases: TGTGCCAGCAGTTTTTTTGTCACAGATACGCAGTATTTT. Protein: CASSFFVTDTQYF.